The clone carrying this T cell receptor beta chain was picked up a small number of times. Germline CDR1 is SGHAT and CDR2 is FQNNGV. Trimming pared 3 bases from V and 3 bases from J, leaving 11 bases between. The CDR3 has 14 residues. TCRdb processed the 5' RACE reads anew with MiXCR; each CDR3 protein has one entry. The table shows around 300,000 distinct CDR3 sequences, with 9.5% to 13% occurring only once. The sample is drawn from a study of CD8 T cells in ankylosing spondylitis. The TCR sequence derives from a female donor with ankylosing spondylitis or in good health (not recorded which). Input material: blood, either unsorted or a sorted T cell fraction (not recorded which). The chain joins TRBV11-2 to TRBJ2-5; D gene ambiguous. The CDR3 loop reads CASSFLGREETQYF. In DNA, the CDR3 is TGTGCCAGCAGCTTCCTGGGAAGGGAAGAGACCCAGTACTTC.